The next 17 T cell receptor beta chains were all read from a single sample in a study of metastatic and nonmetastatic thyroid tumors. Until they underwent thyroid surgery, no patient had received any treatment. TCRdb re-called clones via MiXCR from the PCR reads. The repertoire consists of roughly 44,000 clones, with about 24% occurring once and the leading ten covering roughly 14%. The sequenced sample was tumor tissue. The receptors stem from a female donor with papillary thyroid cancer or a benign thyroid nodule (not recorded which). Some clones in this sample may be carry-over from other donors' samples.

V gene TRBV20-1 combines with J gene TRBJ1-5; 7 bases line up with TRBD1. V gave up 4 bases and J gave up 3 bases; unmatched junction bases: 6. The length of the CDR3 is 14 residues. Looked up from germline, CDR1 is DFQATT and CDR2 is SNEGSKA (reference sequence). In DNA, the CDR3 is TGCAGTGCTATCCCCGGGACAGACAATCAGCCCCAGCATTTT. It specifies CSAIPGTDNQPQHF.

The V gene is TRBV20-1, the J gene TRBJ2-1, with D perhaps given as TRBD1 or TRBD2 (5 bases each). The germline V and J ends were trimmed by 1 base and 3 bases, with 13 bases remaining between them. Germline loops: CDR1 DFQATT, CDR2 SNEGSKA (reference sequence). The CDR3 has 15 residues. The CDR3 sequence is CSARAEGGGYNEQFF. The CDR3 coding sequence is TGCAGTGCTAGAGCCGAGGGTGGGGGCTACAATGAGCAGTTCTTC.

This rearrangement joins TRBV5-1 to TRBJ2-7; TRBD1 is a possible D gene (5 bases). Germline V gene sequence: CDR1 SGHRS, CDR2 YFSETQ. The CDR3 runs to 15 residues. Trimming removed 0 bases from V and 4 bases from J, with 14 bases in between. The CDR3 spells CASSLAQGLAYEQYF. The CDR3 nucleotides are TGCGCCAGCAGCTTGGCGCAGGGTTTAGCTTACGAGCAGTACTTC.

This clone has at least ten counts. This chain links TRBV19 with TRBJ1-2; D gene unclear. CDR3 length: 15 residues. CDR1 is LNHDA, CDR2 SQIVND, per germline (reference sequence). Between the trimmed V and J ends, which lost 3 bases and 1 base, there was a span of 12 bases. CDR3: CASSMGWTDNYGYTF. The CDR3 DNA sequence: TGTGCCAGTAGTATGGGTTGGACGGATAACTATGGCTACACCTTC.

The chain recombines TRBV5-1 with TRBJ1-2; a possible D gene is TRBD1 (6 bases). This CDR3 has 16 amino acids. The germline CDR1 and CDR2 sequences are SGHRS and YFSETQ. Trimming took 4 bases from V and 4 from J, leaving 20 bases between them. CDR3 bases: TGCGCCAGCAGCGAAACACAGGGCCTTAATGTCTATGGCTACACCTTC. Its translation is CASSETQGLNVYGYTF.

The rearrangement joins TRBV18 to TRBJ2-5; D ambiguous. CDR1 and CDR2 from the germline V gene are KGHSH and LQKENI. The V end was cut by 5 bases, the J end by 4 bases, with 23 bases between. CDR3 length: 17 amino acids. The CDR3 DNA reads as TGTGCCAGCTCAACCTACCAGGCCGCGACTGCGGCAGAGACCCAGTACTTC. It yields the protein CASSTYQAATAAETQYF.

Of note for this clone: Since a much larger clone is just one base distant, this may be a read error. The chain is built from TRBV5-1 and TRBJ2-7, with 9 nucleotides matching TRBD2. This CDR3 comprises 15 residues. CDR1 and CDR2 from the germline V gene are SGHRS and YFSETQ. CDR3 bases: TGCGCCAGCAGCTTGTCCCTAGCGGGGACCTACCAGCAGTACTTC. Translated: CASSLSLAGTYQQYF.

This chain joins TRBV12-3 or TRBV12-4 and TRBJ2-7, with 8 bases fitting TRBD1. This CDR3 comprises 15 residues. The V gene end was trimmed by 0 bases and the J gene end by 6 bases; junction bases not matched to a gene: 7. The CDR3 spells CASSLAPGTGGEQYF. DNA of the CDR3: TGTGCCAGCAGTTTAGCGCCGGGGACAGGAGGCGAGCAGTACTTC.

This clone was counted at least ten times. The chain links TRBV3-1 to TRBJ2-1; TRBD2 matches 15 bases. Germline V lookup: CDR1 LGHDT, CDR2 YNNKEL (reference sequence). Trimming took 4 bases from V and 10 from J; bases not matched to a gene: 8. The CDR3 runs to 16 residues. The CDR3 is CASSLRTSGRAGEQFF. In nucleotides, the CDR3 is TGTGCCAGCAGCCTTAGGACTAGCGGGAGGGCTGGGGAGCAGTTCTTC.

Ten or more counts support this clone. The chain uses TRBV7-2 and TRBJ2-3; TRBD2 matches at 8 bases. CDR1 and CDR2 from the germline V gene are SGHTA and FQGNSA. The CDR3 has 14 amino acids. With V trimmed by 2 bases and J by 5 bases, 3 bases remained unmatched. This CDR3 reads CASSLRLAQDTQYF. The CDR3 DNA follows: TGTGCCAGCAGCTTACGACTAGCGCAAGATACGCAGTATTTT.

The sample holds many counts of this clone. This sequence joins TRBV20-1 and TRBJ1-6; D not resolved. The CDR3 is made up of 15 amino acids. The germline gives CDR1 DFQATT, CDR2 SNEGSKA (reference sequence). Trimming removed 3 bases from V and 6 bases from J, with 15 bases in between. In nucleotides, the CDR3 is TGCAGTGCTAGGGGGATGTCATCCATTAATTCACCCCTCCACTTT. Translating it yields CSARGMSSINSPLHF.

The V and J genes are TRBV18 and TRBJ1-2; a possible D gene is TRBD1 (6 bases). This CDR3 region has 13 residues. Trimming pared 6 bases from V and 2 bases from J, leaving 10 bases between. Germline V CDR1 and CDR2: KGHSH, LQKENI. The CDR3 loop is CASSFDRNYGYTF. The CDR3 region has the DNA TGTGCCAGCTCCTTCGACAGGAACTATGGCTACACCTTC.

In this sample, this clone turned up once. Other DNA sequences from this sample encode an identical CDR3 as well. J is TRBJ2-7 and V is TRBV20-1, with 12 bases matching TRBD2. This CDR3 spans 14 amino acids. Germline V lookup: CDR1 DFQATT, CDR2 SNEGSKA (reference sequence). J gave up 1 base and V 5 bases, and 3 bases lay outside the gene matches. The CDR3 DNA sequence: TGCAGTGCTCGACTAGCGGGAGCGTCCTACGAGCAGTACTTC. It specifies CSARLAGASYEQYF.

This clone has a handful of counts. This chain uses TRBV28 with TRBJ1-1; D not resolved. Germline V lookup: CDR1 MDHEN, CDR2 SYDVKM. The CDR3 has 14 residues. The V and J ends lost 3 bases and 2 bases respectively, with 10 bases between them. The CDR3 loop reads CASSLPHPNTEAFF. The DNA of the CDR3 is TGTGCCAGCAGTTTGCCCCACCCCAACACTGAAGCTTTCTTT.

The chain is built from TRBV20-1 and TRBJ1-6; D is unresolved. CDR1 is DFQATT and CDR2 is SNEGSKA in the germline V gene (reference sequence). V was cut by 1 base and J by 10 bases, with 11 bases left in between. The CDR3 length is 13 residues. CDR3 DNA sequence: TGCAGTGCTAGAGTGGCAGGTGGCTCACCCCTCCACTTT. It is translated as CSARVAGGSPLHF.

This clone was counted ten times or more. J is TRBJ2-2 and V is TRBV12-3 or TRBV12-4, with 8 bases aligning to TRBD2. V trimming: 2 bases; J trimming: 5 bases; junction bases outside the gene matches: 13. The CDR3 has 18 amino acids. Here the CDR3 DNA reads TGTGCCAGCAGTTTAAAAGAAAGCGGGAGCGCTCAGACCGGGGAGCTGTTTTTT. Its translation: CASSLKESGSAQTGELFF.

This chain uses TRBV6-1 with TRBJ1-6; weak D call: TRBD1 (6 bases). CDR3 length: 15 amino acids. The germline CDR1 and CDR2 sequences are MNHNS and SASEGT. V shed 6 bases and J shed 8 bases, with 17 bases lying between them. CDR3 sequence (DNA): TGTGCCAGCAGGAATGGCGGGGGCGCGTATTCACCCCTCCACTTT. This gives the protein CASRNGGGAYSPLHF.